The rows below give T cell receptor beta chains drawn from one sample of a study of cytomegalovirus exposure and HLA in healthy donors. Sequencing used immunoSEQ multiplex PCR; TCRdb keeps in-frame clones, though not all of them. The sample contains about 200,000 clones, about 79% of which appear only once. The source material was PBMCs. Receptors originate from a male donor in good health and CMV-seronegative. Each CDR3 is given with its conserved first and last residue. A D gene is named only where the DNA matches it firmly. Rows give clone size only sometimes, using once, few, many, or a class for an expanded clone.

len | d_gene | j_gene | v_gene | abundance | CDR3nt | CDR3aa
18 | TRBD1 | TRBJ1-1 | TRBV28 | . | TGTGCCAGCAGTTCCCCTCAACTTGACAGGGGGACGAACACTGAAGCTTTCTTT | CASSSPQLDRGTNTEAFF
13 | . | TRBJ1-2 | TRBV7-3 | . | TGTGCCAGCAGCCCCGGGTCGGACTATGGCTACACCTTC | CASSPGSDYGYTF
14 | TRBD1 | TRBJ2-3 | TRBV5-1 | . | TGCGCCAGCAGCGCTACAGGGGGCACAGATACGCAGTATTTT | CASSATGGTDTQYF
16 | . | TRBJ2-3 | TRBV7-6 | . | TGTGCCAGCAGCTTACGGGGGGCGCAGGGCACAGATACGCAGTATTTT | CASSLRGAQGTDTQYF
15 | . | TRBJ2-3 | TRBV9 | . | TGTGCCAGCAGCGTAGTGGCCTCTAGCACAGATACGCAGTATTTT | CASSVVASSTDTQYF
14 | . | TRBJ2-5 | TRBV7-2 | . | TGTGCCAGCAGCTTAGTGCCAGGCCAAGAGACCCAGTACTTC | CASSLVPGQETQYF
12 | . | TRBJ1-2 | TRBV7-3 | . | TGTGCCAGCGGAAGTGAGGGCTATGGCTACACCTTC | CASGSEGYGYTF
11 | . | TRBJ2-7 | TRBV18 | . | TGTGCCAGCTCTCCCATAGACGAGCAGTACTTC | CASSPIDEQYF
14 | TRBD1 | TRBJ2-3 | TRBV7-3 | . | TGTGCCAGCAGCTTAGAACAGGGGACAGATACGCAGTATTTT | CASSLEQGTDTQYF
16 | TRBD1 | TRBJ2-3 | TRBV7-2 | . | TGTGCCAGCAGATTTACGGGGACAGGGACCACAGATACGCAGTATTTT | CASRFTGTGTTDTQYF
13 | TRBD1 | TRBJ2-5 | TRBV29-1 | . | TGCAGCGAAAGACAGGGGAGAGAGGAGACCCAGTACTTC | CSERQGREETQYF
15 | TRBD2 | TRBJ2-3 | TRBV14 | . | TGTGCCAGCAGCCCCGACCTAGCGGGAGGCGATACGCAGTATTTT | CASSPDLAGGDTQYF
20 | TRBD2 | TRBJ2-7 | TRBV14 | . | TGTGCCAGCAGCCCAACGGTGGGAACTAGCGGGAGTTCCGGCTCCTACGAGCAGTACTTC | CASSPTVGTSGSSGSYEQYF
18 | TRBD2 | TRBJ2-2 | TRBV30 | . | TGTGCCTGGAGTGTTTCTTTGGCTAGCGGGAGGTACACCGGGGAGCTGTTTTTT | CAWSVSLASGRYTGELFF
15 | TRBD1 | TRBJ2-7 | TRBV28 | . | TGTGCCAGCAGTCCCATTGGGACAGGGAGGCCCGAGCAGTACTTC | CASSPIGTGRPEQYF
15 | TRBD1 | TRBJ2-7 | TRBV7-7 | . | TGTGCTAGCAGCCCTCGGGACAGTCCACCTTACGAGCAGTACTTC | CASSPRDSPPYEQYF
13 | TRBD2 | TRBJ2-7 | TRBV5-4 | . | TGTGCCAGCAGCCTCCGGGGAGGGACCGAGCAGTACTTC | CASSLRGGTEQYF
13 | . | TRBJ1-5 | TRBV2 | once | TGTGCCAGCAGTGAACAGGGATTTCAGCCCCAGCATTTT | CASSEQGFQPQHF